This TCR beta chain was identified in a study of cytomegalovirus exposure and HLA in healthy donors. Study-level information: A prior analysis found around 110 million unique TCR beta sequences from 170 million or so T cells. From donors who were HLA-typed, an early data release held about 89 million unique TCRs.

Notes on this clone: The antigen is unknown.

Germline V gene data show CDR1 as SEHNR and CDR2 as FQNEAQ (reference sequence). CDR3 length equals 15 residues. Deletions cut 1 base from V and 0 bases from J, with 9 bases between. Study-wide results and caveats: Donors belonging to an Asian-associated ancestry cluster reportedly showed fewer N-insertions in productive TCRs than the roughly 670-donor mean, according to what a later analysis found. Later work associated approximately 17,000 TCR beta sequences with HLA alleles at 0.05 false discovery rate.

Primers included in the PCR were 60 Vbeta and 13 Jbeta primers. Measured with immunoSEQ multiplex PCR; TCRdb has only the in-frame clones, and not every one. Altogether about 120,000 clones are present, 9% to 10% being singletons, with the ten largest covering less than 4%. The V call is TRBV7-9, the J call TRBJ2-5; D is perhaps TRBD1 (5 bases). Sequenced: PBMCs. The clonotype comes from a man aged 25 to 40 in good health and CMV-seronegative. CDR3 region: CASSLGDRDQETQYF. The CDR3 DNA follows: TGTGCCAGCAGCTTAGGTGACAGAGACCAAGAGACCCAGTACTTC.